At least ten counts were recorded for the clone carrying this T cell receptor beta chain. MiXCR, run by TCRdb on the RT-PCR reads, gives a single entry per CDR3 protein. The sample records around 700,000 distinct CDR3 sequences, 14% being singletons. This CDR3 spans 13 amino acids. Germline V gene data show CDR1 as DFQATT and CDR2 as SNEGSKA (reference sequence). Germline trimming cut 5 bases from V and 5 bases from J; bases unmatched to any gene: 5. The chain recombines TRBV20-1 with TRBJ2-5, with 10 bases fitting TRBD2. This TCR derives from a female donor in good health, serving as a healthy control. The sample was memory CD4+ T cells from blood. The CDR3 sequence: CSALAGGVETQYF. The CDR3 DNA is TGCAGTGCTTTAGCGGGGGGTGTCGAGACCCAGTACTTC.